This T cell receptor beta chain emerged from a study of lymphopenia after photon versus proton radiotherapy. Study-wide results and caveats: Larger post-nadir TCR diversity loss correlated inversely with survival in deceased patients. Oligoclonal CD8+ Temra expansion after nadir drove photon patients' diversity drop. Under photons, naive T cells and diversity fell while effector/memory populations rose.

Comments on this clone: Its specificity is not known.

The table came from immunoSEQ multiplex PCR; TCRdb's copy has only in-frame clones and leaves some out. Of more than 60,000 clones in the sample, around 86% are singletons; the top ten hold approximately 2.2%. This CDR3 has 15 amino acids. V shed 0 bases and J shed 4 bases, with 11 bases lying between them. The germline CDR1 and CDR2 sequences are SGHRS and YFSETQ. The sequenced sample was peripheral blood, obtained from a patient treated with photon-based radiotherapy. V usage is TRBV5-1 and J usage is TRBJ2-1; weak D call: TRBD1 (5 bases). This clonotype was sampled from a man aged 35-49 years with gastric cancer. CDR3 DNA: TGCGCCAGCAGCTTGGTTCAGGGCCCTTACAATGAGCAGTTCTTC. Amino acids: CASSLVQGPYNEQFF.